This T cell receptor (beta chain) was profiled in a study of PD-1 blockade in mismatch repair-deficient tumors. Study-level information: All were previously treated, progressing patients with eleven to twelve mismatch repair-deficient cancer types. General observations from the study: Tumor-resident clones, often absent from pretreatment blood, expanded after pembrolizumab and then contracted.

This table comes from immunoSEQ multiplex PCR, and its TCRdb copy is limited to in-frame clones, with some not included. The table lists tens of thousands of clones, roughly 80% of them singletons. To note about this clone: The antigen is unknown.

Every patient had mismatch repair deficiency by PCR or immunohistochemistry. TCRs were sequenced from a few patients responding to pembrolizumab. The CDR3 length is 13 residues. The V gene's germline CDR1 is SGHAT and CDR2 FQNNGV. V dropped 4 bases and J dropped 2 bases, with 7 bases sitting between them. The sequences come from peripheral blood, collected 4 weeks after starting pembrolizumab. The J gene is TRBJ2-3, the V gene TRBV11-2; D may be TRBD1 (5 bases). The source of this sequence is an adult with mismatch repair-deficient cancer. The CDR3 reads CASSSGNTDTQYF. The CDR3 DNA reads as TGTGCCAGCAGCTCAGGGAACACAGATACGCAGTATTTT.